This record concerns one TCR beta chain sequence. This sample also contains other DNA sequences that code for the same CDR3. These data originate in a study of shared clonotypes between healthy human individuals. As for the study in general: Plates per donor: three CD4 naive, three CD4 memory, two CD8 naive, one CD8 memory.

This CDR3 contains 14 residues. Germline V CDR1 and CDR2: LNHDA, SQIVND (reference sequence). V lost 6 bases and J lost 2; bases outside the gene matches: 3. An even split of each subset's genomic DNA across several immunoSEQ plates was performed. Profiling relied on immunoSEQ multiplex PCR, and the TCRdb table lists in-frame clones only, not all of them. The profile shows over a million clones, roughly 95% of them singletons. The sample comprised naive CD4+ T cells sorted from blood. As for subset: CD45RA+ positively selected. The clonotype originates from a man aged 25-40 years in good health. The chain has TRBV19 and TRBJ2-1; 8 bases are a match to TRBD2. CDR3 loop: CASSPGLAYNEQFF. The DNA for the CDR3 is TGTGCCAGTAGCCCGGGACTAGCCTACAATGAGCAGTTCTTC.